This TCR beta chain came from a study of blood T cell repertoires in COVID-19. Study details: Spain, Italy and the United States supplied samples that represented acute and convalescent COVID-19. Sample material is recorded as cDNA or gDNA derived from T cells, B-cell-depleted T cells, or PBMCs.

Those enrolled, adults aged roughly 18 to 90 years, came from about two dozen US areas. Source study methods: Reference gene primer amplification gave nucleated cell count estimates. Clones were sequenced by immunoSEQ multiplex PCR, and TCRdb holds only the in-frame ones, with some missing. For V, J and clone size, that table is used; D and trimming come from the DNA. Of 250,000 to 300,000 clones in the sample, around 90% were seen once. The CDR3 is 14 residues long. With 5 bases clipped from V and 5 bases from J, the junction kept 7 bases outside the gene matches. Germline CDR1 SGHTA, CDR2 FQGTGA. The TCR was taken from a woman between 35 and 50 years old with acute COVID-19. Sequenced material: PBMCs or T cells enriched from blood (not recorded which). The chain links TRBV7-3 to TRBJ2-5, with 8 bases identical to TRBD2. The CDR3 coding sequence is TGTGCCAGCAGCCCGGGAGGGCCGGGGGAGACCCAGTACTTC. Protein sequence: CASSPGGPGETQYF.